This TCR beta chain emerged from a study of beta chain features in type 1 diabetes. The sequenced template was cDNA made from the entire isolated RNA. Each sample of naive, central memory or regulatory T cells had, on average, about 3.6 million reads. TCRdb's table, derived via immunoSEQ multiplex PCR, lists solely in-frame clones and lacks some. The sample lists some 330,000 clones, roughly 12% occurring once. Study-wide results and caveats: Diminished insertions and augmented deletions at VDJ junctions characterized type 1 diabetes patients. Type 1 diabetes patients had moderately but significantly shorter TCRB CDR3s in all four CD4+ subsets.

CDR1 SGHTA and CDR2 FQGNSA come from the germline V gene. The V gene lost 5 bases and the J gene lost 2 bases, with 18 bases spanning the gap. This CDR3 has 16 residues. About this clone: Its antigen is currently unknown.

The sequence derives from a young woman with type 1 diabetes. The sequencing sample was made of naive CD4+ T cells from blood. The genes are TRBV7-2 and TRBJ1-2; D may be TRBD1 (6 bases). DNA of the CDR3: TGTGCCAGCAGCCAGATATTCGGGGGGCGAAACTATGGCTACACCTTC. As protein: CASSQIFGGRNYGYTF.